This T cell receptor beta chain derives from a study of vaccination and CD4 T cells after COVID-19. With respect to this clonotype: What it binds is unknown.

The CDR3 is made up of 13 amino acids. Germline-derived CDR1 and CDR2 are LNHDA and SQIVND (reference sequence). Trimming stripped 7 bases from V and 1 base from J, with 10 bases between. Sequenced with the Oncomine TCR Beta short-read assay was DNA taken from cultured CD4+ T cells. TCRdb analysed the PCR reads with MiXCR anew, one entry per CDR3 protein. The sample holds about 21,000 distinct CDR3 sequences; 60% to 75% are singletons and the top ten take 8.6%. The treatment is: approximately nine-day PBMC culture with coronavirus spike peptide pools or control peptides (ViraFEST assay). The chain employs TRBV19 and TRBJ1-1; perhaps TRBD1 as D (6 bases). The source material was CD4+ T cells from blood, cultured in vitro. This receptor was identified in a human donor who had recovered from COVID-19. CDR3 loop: CASTRTANTEAFF. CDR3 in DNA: TGTGCCAGTACCCGGACAGCGAACACTGAAGCTTTCTTT.